This is a list of T cell receptor beta chains from one sample in a study of shared clonotypes between healthy human individuals. Clones were sequenced by immunoSEQ multiplex PCR, and TCRdb holds only the in-frame ones, with some missing. The sample lists approximately 1.5 million clones, 97% to 99% occurring once. Sample: naive CD4+ T cells sorted from blood. The source is a man aged 25-45 years in good health. Each CDR3 is given with its conserved first and last residue. Each record gives: CDR3 DNA, CDR3 protein, D gene, J gene, V gene, clone size. D genes are given only for firm matches. Clone size is shown for a subset of rows, as once, few, many or a class of expanded clone.

TGTGCCAGCAGCCCCCTGGGGCTCAACTATGGCTACACCTTC	CASSPLGLNYGYTF	NA	TRBJ1-2	TRBV7-8	NA
TGTGCCAGTAACACGGGACGGGAAAGGGATGAGCAGTTCTTC	CASNTGRERDEQFF	NA	TRBJ2-1	TRBV19	NA
TGTGCCAGCAGCTTTGGACAGGCCACCGGGGAGCTGTTTTTT	CASSFGQATGELFF	TRBD1	TRBJ2-2	TRBV7-9	NA
TGTGCCAGCAGCCCGCAATGGGGGACATCCTCCTACGAGCAGTACTTC	CASSPQWGTSSYEQYF	NA	TRBJ2-7	TRBV9	NA
TGTGCCAGCAGCTCGGGACTAGTGGCCTACGAGCAGTACTTC	CASSSGLVAYEQYF	TRBD2	TRBJ2-7	TRBV7-2	once
TGCGCCAGCAGGACTAGCGGGAACCAAGAGACCCAGTACTTC	CASRTSGNQETQYF	TRBD2	TRBJ2-5	TRBV10-2	NA
TGTGCCAGCAGCCCAGGACACGAAAAGCAGTACTTC	CASSPGHEKQYF	NA	TRBJ2-7	TRBV6-5	NA
TGTGCCAGCAGCTACCTGACAGGGGGGCCCACCGGGGAGCTGTTTTTT	CASSYLTGGPTGELFF	TRBD1	TRBJ2-2	TRBV5-4	NA
TGTGCCAGCAGCGCCCATTTAGTGGAGACCCAGTACTTC	CASSAHLVETQYF	NA	TRBJ2-5	TRBV9	NA
TGTGCCAGCAGCACTAGCGGGAGCTCTATCGACGAGCAGTACTTC	CASSTSGSSIDEQYF	NA	TRBJ2-7	TRBV21-1	NA
TGTGCCAGCAGACCATGGACAGATGGCTATGGCTACACCTTC	CASRPWTDGYGYTF	NA	TRBJ1-2	TRBV7-8	NA
TGTGCCAGCAGCCTTGACAGGGCCAACGAGCAGTACTTC	CASSLDRANEQYF	TRBD1	TRBJ2-7	TRBV7-7	NA
TGTGCCAGCAGCTTAGCGCTGACCCGCTCTGGAAACACCATATATTTT	CASSLALTRSGNTIYF	NA	TRBJ1-3	TRBV7-2	NA
TGCAGCGTTGGCGGTGGAAACTATGGCTACACCTTC	CSVGGGNYGYTF	NA	TRBJ1-2	TRBV29-1	once
TGCGCCAGCAGCCCCGACAGTCCTCAAGAGACCCAGTACTTC	CASSPDSPQETQYF	NA	TRBJ2-5	TRBV5-1	NA
TGTGCCAGCAGCTTAGATTTGGGGGGTAGGTGGTCTGAAGCTTTCTTT	CASSLDLGGRWSEAFF	NA	TRBJ1-1	TRBV11-2	once
TGTGCCAGCAGTTGGGAACCAAGAGTCAATGAGCAGTTCTTC	CASSWEPRVNEQFF	NA	TRBJ2-1	TRBV28	NA
TGTGCCAGCAGCCAACTAGAGAATGAGCAGTTCTTC	CASSQLENEQFF	NA	TRBJ2-1	TRBV4-2	NA
TGCGCCAGCAGCTTGATGGGTCTGGCGGAGACCCAGTACTTC	CASSLMGLAETQYF	NA	TRBJ2-5	TRBV5-1	NA
TGTGCCAGCAGCTCCCAACCGGTCGGGTTATCTAGCACAGATACGCAGTATTTT	CASSSQPVGLSSTDTQYF	NA	TRBJ2-3	TRBV5-8	once
TGTGCCAGCAGCGTTACCCCGGGACTAGCGGGAGCCTACGAGCAGTACTTC	CASSVTPGLAGAYEQYF	TRBD2	TRBJ2-7	TRBV7-9	NA
TGTGCCAGCAGCCGCCGACTAGAAGCCCCAGAGACCCAGTACTTC	CASSRRLEAPETQYF	NA	TRBJ2-5	TRBV6-1	NA
TGCAGCGTTGAAGTTGGCGGCCCGCAAGGTGAGCAGTTCTTC	CSVEVGGPQGEQFF	NA	TRBJ2-1	TRBV29-1	NA
TGTGCCAGTAGTATAGTAAGTAGCAATCAGCCCCAGCATTTT	CASSIVSSNQPQHF	NA	TRBJ1-5	TRBV19	NA
TGTGCCAGCAGTTCCCCAGGGGGGAACATTCAGTACTTC	CASSSPGGNIQYF	NA	TRBJ2-4	TRBV28	NA
TGTGCCAGCAGCTCTGCCGGGACAGGGAATGAGCAGTTCTTC	CASSSAGTGNEQFF	TRBD1	TRBJ2-1	TRBV5-4	NA
TGTGCCAGCAGCCTGCGGATCGGGACTAGCAGCGGGGAGACCCAGTACTTC	CASSLRIGTSSGETQYF	TRBD2	TRBJ2-5	TRBV4-2	NA